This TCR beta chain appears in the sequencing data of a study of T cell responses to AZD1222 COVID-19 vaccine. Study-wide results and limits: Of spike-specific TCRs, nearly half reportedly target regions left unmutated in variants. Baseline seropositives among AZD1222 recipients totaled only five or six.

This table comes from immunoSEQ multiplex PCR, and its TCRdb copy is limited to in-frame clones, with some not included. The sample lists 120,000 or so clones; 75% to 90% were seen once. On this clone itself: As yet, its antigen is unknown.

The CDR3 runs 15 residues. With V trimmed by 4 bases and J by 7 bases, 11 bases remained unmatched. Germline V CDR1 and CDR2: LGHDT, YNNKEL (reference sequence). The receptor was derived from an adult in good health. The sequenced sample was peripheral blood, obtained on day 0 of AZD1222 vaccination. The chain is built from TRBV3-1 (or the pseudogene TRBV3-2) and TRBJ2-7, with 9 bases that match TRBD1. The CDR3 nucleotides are TGTGCCAGCAGCCTCCCCGGGACAGGGTCCTCGGAGCAGTACTTC. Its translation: CASSLPGTGSSEQYF.